The 25 T cell receptor beta chains reported below all come from one sample, sequenced in a study of blood T cell repertoires in COVID-19. TCRdb's table, derived via immunoSEQ multiplex PCR, lists solely in-frame clones and lacks some. The table has approximately 170,000 clones, around 85% seen once. Material for sequencing was peripheral blood. The receptors stem from a man in his fifties or sixties with active or convalescent COVID-19.

The chain links TRBV29-1 to TRBJ1-3, with TRBD1 as a possible D gene (5 bases). The CDR3 sequence is 14 residues long. V was cut by 6 bases and J by 6 bases, with 18 bases left in between. Germline V lookup: CDR1 SQVTM, CDR2 ANQGSEA. CDR3 in DNA: TGCAGCGTACAAAAGCAGGGAAATGAAAACACCATATATTTT. Its protein product is CSVQKQGNENTIYF.

The chain combines TRBV4-1 with TRBJ1-3; 8 bases are shared with TRBD1. After removal of 6 bases from V and 2 bases from J, the junction contained 3 bases not matched to a gene. Germline CDR1 and CDR2: MGHRA and YSYEKL. This CDR3 contains 14 residues. In nucleotides, the CDR3 is TGCGCCAGCAGTCGGACAGGGCCTGGAAACACCATATATTTT. Its protein product is CASSRTGPGNTIYF.

This chain joins TRBV6-2 or TRBV6-3 and TRBJ2-7; no firm D call. The germline V and J ends were trimmed by 0 bases and 2 bases, with 14 bases remaining between them. CDR1 is MNHEY, CDR2 SVGEGT, per germline. The CDR3 loop spans 16 amino acids. CDR3 region: CASSYSTAGVTYEQYF. Here the CDR3 DNA reads TGTGCCAGCAGTTACTCGACGGCAGGTGTCACCTACGAGCAGTACTTC.

This clone was observed once. The junction does not match germline at one end; this may be a read error. The chain is built from TRBV7-7 and TRBJ2-1; tentative D call: TRBD2 (7 bases). Germline V gene sequence: CDR1 SSHAT, CDR2 FNYEAQ (reference sequence). The CDR3 sequence is 15 residues long. This chain's CDR3 is CASSLGGGSYNEQFF. The CDR3 bases are TGTGCTAGCAGCTTAGGGGGGGGCTCCTACAATGAGCAGTTCTTC.

The J gene is TRBJ1-6, the V gene TRBV11-2; a weak D match, TRBD1 (6 bases). CDR1 and CDR2 from the germline V gene are SGHAT and FQNNGV. There are 16 residues in the CDR3. V shed 5 bases and J shed 6 bases, with 17 bases lying between them. CDR3 nucleotides: TGTGCCAGCAGCCCCCTCCTCAGGGGACCTAATTCACCCCTCCACTTT. Amino acid sequence: CASSPLLRGPNSPLHF.

V usage is TRBV6-5 and J usage is TRBJ2-7; D unresolved. The CDR3 is 13 residues long. Trimming shortened V by 0 bases and J by 6 bases, and 9 bases separated the two germline ends. Germline V gives CDR1 MNHEY, CDR2 SVGAGI. CDR3 DNA: TGTGCCAGCAGTTACTCGCCGGCTAGCGAGCAGTACTTC. Its protein is CASSYSPASEQYF.

This clone was detected only once. The V gene is TRBV18, the J gene TRBJ1-1; TRBD1 matches at 8 bases. The CDR3 is 18 residues long. Germline values: CDR1 KGHSH, CDR2 LQKENI. V trimming: 1 base; J trimming: 1 base; junction bases outside the gene matches: 11. This CDR3 reads CASSPRGAGGGGNTEAFF. The CDR3 coding sequence is TGTGCCAGCTCACCACGGGGGGCAGGGGGCGGCGGGAACACTGAAGCTTTCTTT.

This clone was seen once. The V gene is TRBV29-1, the J gene TRBJ2-1, with 8 bases that match TRBD2. The CDR3 has 14 residues. V shed 4 bases, J shed 7 bases, and the junction held 9 bases outside the gene matches. Per the germline V gene, CDR1 is SQVTM and CDR2 is ANQGSEA. The CDR3 DNA is TGCAGCGTTGCCTCAGCGGGGGAGCGGAATGAGCAGTTCTTC. Its protein is CSVASAGERNEQFF.

Note on this clone: One end of the junction does not line up with germline, which may come from a read error. This chain connects TRBV10-3 to TRBJ2-1; TRBD2 matches at 10 bases. Germline lookup yields CDR1 ENHRY and CDR2 SYGVKD. This CDR3 is built from 13 residues. This CDR3 is CAISENEAGGPIF. The DNA of the CDR3 is TGTGCCATCAGTGAGAATGAAGCGGGAGGGCCCATCTTC.

The rearrangement links TRBV4-1 to TRBJ1-2; D might be TRBD1 (5 bases). The CDR3 has 15 amino acids. Germline loops: CDR1 MGHRA, CDR2 YSYEKL. With 1 base removed from V and 4 bases from J, the gap between germline ends came to 13 bases. For the CDR3, the DNA is TGCGCCAGCAGCCAAGTAGAACAGGCGGTCTATGGCTACACCTTC. Its translation: CASSQVEQAVYGYTF.

The chain uses TRBV19 and TRBJ2-7, with TRBD1 matching over 7 bases. Per the germline V gene, CDR1 is LNHDA and CDR2 is SQIVND (reference sequence). V lost 5 bases and J lost 6; bases outside the gene matches: 10. The CDR3 loop spans 14 amino acids. CDR3 residues: CASSQIQGPGEQYF. The CDR3 DNA sequence: TGTGCCAGTAGTCAAATACAGGGGCCTGGCGAGCAGTACTTC.

This rearrangement joins TRBV19 to TRBJ1-5, with TRBD1 as a possible D gene (5 bases). The CDR3 covers 13 residues. Trimming left V 7 bases short and J 9 bases short, with 16 bases between. Germline V lookup: CDR1 LNHDA, CDR2 SQIVND (reference sequence). CDR3 in amino acids: CASTPRGARPQHF. CDR3 DNA sequence: TGTGCCAGTACCCCCCGTGGGGCCCGGCCCCAGCATTTT.

This chain joins TRBV11-3 and TRBJ2-1; TRBD2 matches at 13 bases. The CDR3 is made up of 15 amino acids. Germline CDR1 is SGHNT and CDR2 is YENEEA. V was pared by 5 bases and J by 6 bases, with 4 bases of the junction left unmatched. The CDR3 loop reads CASSRGLAGANEQFF. The CDR3 DNA reads as TGTGCCAGCAGCCGCGGACTAGCGGGGGCCAATGAGCAGTTCTTC. Supplemented by reference TRBV11-3 and TRBJ2-1, the full variable domain reads EAGVVQSPRYKIIEKKQPVAFWCNPISGHNTLYWYLQNLGQGPELLIRYENEEAVDDSQLPKDRFSAERLKGVDSTLKIQPAELGDSAVYLCASSRGLAGANEQFFGPGTRLTVL.

The chain recombines TRBV2 with TRBJ2-3; D may be TRBD2 (6 bases). V dropped 7 bases and J dropped 9 bases, with 11 bases sitting between them. Germline V gene data show CDR1 as SNHLY and CDR2 as FYNNEI. The CDR3 spans 11 residues. This CDR3 is CASNQEGTQYF. The CDR3 coding sequence is TGTGCCAGCAATCAGGAGGGGACGCAGTATTTT.

The genes are TRBV7-8 and TRBJ1-5, with TRBD1 identical over 8 bases. Trimming at V came to 5 bases and at J to 2 bases, leaving 2 bases not matched to a gene. The CDR3 consists of 14 residues. Germline CDR1 and CDR2: SGHVS and FQNEAQ. CDR3 bases: TGTGCCAGCAGCGCGACAGGGGGCAATCAGCCCCAGCATTTT. Encoded protein: CASSATGGNQPQHF.

The CDR3: CASSPYGLAGVDEQYF. The CDR3 DNA reads TGTGCCAGCTCACCCTACGGACTAGCGGGAGTAGACGAGCAGTACTTC. V and J are TRBV18 and TRBJ2-7, with 13 bases fitting TRBD2. Trimming removed 3 bases from V and 5 bases from J; junction bases left unmatched: 7. The CDR3 length is 16 residues. The germline V gene has CDR1 KGHSH and CDR2 LQKENI.

The chain combines TRBV5-6 with TRBJ1-2; D may be TRBD1 (5 bases). The ends were cut back, 1 base at V and 7 bases at J, with 11 bases in the middle. Germline CDR1 and CDR2: SGHDT and YYEEEE. The CDR3 runs 13 residues. The CDR3 reads CASSLQGKLGYTF. CDR3 in DNA: TGTGCCAGCAGCTTGCAGGGAAAGCTTGGCTACACCTTC.

This clone has only one observation. The V and J genes are TRBV5-5 and TRBJ2-7, with 11 bases matching TRBD2. V shed 4 bases and J 6 bases; nucleotides not matched to a gene: 18. The CDR3 contains 18 residues. Per the germline V gene, CDR1 is SGHKS and CDR2 is YYEKEE (reference sequence). The CDR3 DNA follows: TGTGCCAGCAGCCTTCAAACCCTTAGCGGGAGGGCCGGTGGCGAGCAGTACTTC. Its protein product is CASSLQTLSGRAGGEQYF.

The chain links TRBV24-1 to TRBJ1-2; a weak D match, TRBD1 (5 bases). The CDR3 sequence is 13 residues long. Trimming took 1 base from V and 5 from J, leaving 7 bases between them. Germline V CDR1 and CDR2: KGHDR, SFDVKD. CDR3 sequence (DNA): TGTGCCACCAGTGATTTTAAGGGGTATGGCTACACCTTC. This codes for CATSDFKGYGYTF.

The genes are TRBV5-1 and TRBJ1-4; 8 bases fit TRBD1. V was pared by 2 bases and J by 6 bases, with 6 bases of the junction left unmatched. Germline V gives CDR1 SGHRS, CDR2 YFSETQ. The CDR3 extends over 15 amino acids. The CDR3 here is CASSLTGGVDEKLFF. The CDR3 DNA sequence: TGCGCCAGCAGCTTAACAGGGGGGGTTGATGAAAAACTGTTTTTT.

This clone was detected a few times. The CDR3 coding sequence is TGCGCCAGCAGCCAAGATCGCGCGAGCGGGAGGAATGAGCAGTTCTTC. Protein: CASSQDRASGRNEQFF. The V gene is TRBV4-1, the J gene TRBJ2-1; 9 nucleotides agree with TRBD2. The length of the CDR3 is 16 residues. V shed 0 bases and J 7 bases; nucleotides not matched to a gene: 7. Germline V gene data show CDR1 as MGHRA and CDR2 as YSYEKL.

This chain joins TRBV5-1 and TRBJ2-3, with D maybe TRBD2 (5 bases). The germline gives CDR1 SGHRS, CDR2 YFSETQ. Between the trimmed V and J ends, which lost 4 bases and 0 bases, there was a span of 9 bases. There are 14 residues in the CDR3. The chain's CDR3 is CASSPGISTDTQYF. For the CDR3, the DNA is TGCGCCAGCAGCCCGGGGATTAGCACAGATACGCAGTATTTT.

Comments on this clone: An end of the junction does not agree with germline; a read error may underlie this. The genes are TRBV27 and TRBJ1-5; D remains unclear. This CDR3 region has 15 residues. Per the germline V gene, CDR1 is MNHEY and CDR2 is SMNVEV (reference sequence). The CDR3 coding sequence is TGTGCCAGCACCCCGACTGCGGCAGCTTATCAACCCCAGCATTTT. Translating it yields CASTPTAAAYQPQHF.

Only one count was recorded for this clone. The gene calls are TRBV11-2 and TRBJ2-5, with TRBD2 identical over 10 bases. The CDR3 length is 16 residues. Germline values: CDR1 SGHAT, CDR2 FQNNGV. The trim removed 0 bases at V and 9 bases at J, leaving 10 bases unmatched. The DNA of the CDR3 is TGTGCCAGCAGCTTAGAACTAGCGGGGCGATTCGGGTCCCAGTACTTC. It yields the protein CASSLELAGRFGSQYF.

This rearrangement joins TRBV5-5 to TRBJ2-6; perhaps TRBD1 as D (5 bases). The CDR3 contains 17 residues. Per germline, CDR1 SGHKS and CDR2 YYEKEE (reference sequence). With 0 bases removed from V and 0 bases from J, the gap between germline ends came to 10 bases. The CDR3 sequence: CASSLEGAPSGANVLTF. CDR3 DNA sequence: TGTGCCAGCAGCTTGGAAGGGGCCCCCTCTGGGGCCAACGTCCTGACTTTC.